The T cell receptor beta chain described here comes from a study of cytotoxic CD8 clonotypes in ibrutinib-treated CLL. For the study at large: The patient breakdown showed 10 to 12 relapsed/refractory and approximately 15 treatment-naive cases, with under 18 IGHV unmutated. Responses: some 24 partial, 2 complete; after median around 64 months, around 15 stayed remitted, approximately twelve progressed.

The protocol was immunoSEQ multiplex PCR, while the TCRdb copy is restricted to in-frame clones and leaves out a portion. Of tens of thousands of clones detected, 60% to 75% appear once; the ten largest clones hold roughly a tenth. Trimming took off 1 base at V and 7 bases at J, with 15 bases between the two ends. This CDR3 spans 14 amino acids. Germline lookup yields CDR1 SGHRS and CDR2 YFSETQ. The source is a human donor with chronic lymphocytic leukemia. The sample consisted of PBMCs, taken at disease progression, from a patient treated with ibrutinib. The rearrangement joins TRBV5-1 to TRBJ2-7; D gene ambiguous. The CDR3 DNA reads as TGCGCCAGCAGCTTGAGGACGGATGCCGTGGAGCAGTACTTC. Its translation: CASSLRTDAVEQYF. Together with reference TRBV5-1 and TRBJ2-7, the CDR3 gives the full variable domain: KAGVTQTPRYLIKTRGQQVTLSCSPISGHRSVSWYQQTPGQGLQFLFEYFSETQRNKGNFPGRFSGRQFSNSRSEMNVSTLELGDSALYLCASSLRTDAVEQYFGPGTRLTVT.